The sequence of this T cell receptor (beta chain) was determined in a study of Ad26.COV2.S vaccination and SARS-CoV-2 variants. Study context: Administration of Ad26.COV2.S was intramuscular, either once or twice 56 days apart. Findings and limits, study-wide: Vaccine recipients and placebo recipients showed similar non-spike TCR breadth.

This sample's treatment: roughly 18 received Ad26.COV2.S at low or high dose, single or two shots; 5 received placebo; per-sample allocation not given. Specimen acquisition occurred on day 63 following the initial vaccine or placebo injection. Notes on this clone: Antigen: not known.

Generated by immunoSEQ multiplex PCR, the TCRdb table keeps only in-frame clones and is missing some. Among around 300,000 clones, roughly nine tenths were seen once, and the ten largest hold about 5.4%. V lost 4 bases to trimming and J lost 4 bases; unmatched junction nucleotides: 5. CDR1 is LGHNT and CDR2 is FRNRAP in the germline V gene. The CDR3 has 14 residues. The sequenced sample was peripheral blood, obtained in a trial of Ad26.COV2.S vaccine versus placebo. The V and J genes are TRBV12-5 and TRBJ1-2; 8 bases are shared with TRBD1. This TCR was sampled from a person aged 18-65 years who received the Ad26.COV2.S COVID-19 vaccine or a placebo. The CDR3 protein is CASGSGGDLYGYTF. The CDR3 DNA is TGTGCTAGTGGTTCAGGGGGCGATCTCTATGGCTACACCTTC.